A selection of T cell receptor beta chains follows, all from one sample in a study of T cells in Graves' hyperthyroidism and ophthalmopathy. TCRdb independently ran MiXCR on the multiplex PCR reads; one entry per CDR3 protein. The top ten hold approximately 7% of the sample, which has a few hundred thousand distinct CDR3 sequences, around a sixth seen once. The sequencing sample was made of blood. These receptors were taken from a young woman with Graves' hyperthyroidism. The CDR3 runs from the conserved cysteine through the conserved F or W. The D gene is left open where the match is weak. Size values are once, few and many counts, or a class for expanded clones, and some rows have none.

-	TRBJ2-3	TRBD1	TRBV11-3	CASSPPDRTLYDTQYF	TGTGCCAGCAGCCCCCCGGACAGGACCCTTTACGATACGCAGTATTTT
few	TRBJ2-3	-	TRBV30	CAWTLHSDIGDTQYF	TGTGCCTGGACCCTTCACAGCGATATTGGAGATACGCAGTATTTT
few	TRBJ1-1	-	TRBV7-8	CASSSMGSATEAFF	TGTGCCAGCAGCTCCATGGGGTCGGCCACTGAAGCTTTCTTT
few	TRBJ2-3	TRBD2	TRBV15	CATSPHFRTSGTDTQYF	TGTGCCACCAGCCCCCATTTTCGGACTAGCGGGACAGATACGCAGTATTTT
few	TRBJ2-7	TRBD2	TRBV20-1	CSGGGTSGIYEQCF	TGCAGTGGGGGGGGGACTAGCGGGATTTACGAGCAGTGCTTC
few	TRBJ2-5	TRBD2	TRBV15	CATSLGTLAGGQETQYF	TGTGCCACCAGCCTTGGGACGCTAGCGGGGGGACAAGAGACCCAGTACTTC
many	TRBJ2-5	-	TRBV28	CASSLYTARAETQYF	TGTGCCAGCAGTTTGTACACGGCGAGGGCAGAGACCCAGTACTTC
many	TRBJ1-2	TRBD1	TRBV28	CASSYPGQGSYGYTF	TGTGCCAGCAGTTACCCGGGACAGGGGAGCTATGGCTACACCTTC
many	TRBJ2-1	-	TRBV11-2	CASSPGIGGGREQFF	TGTGCCAGCAGCCCGGGGATAGGAGGGGGCCGTGAGCAGTTCTTC
many	TRBJ1-1	TRBD1	TRBV6-2/TRBV6-3	CASSPLGQGADTEAFF	TGTGCCAGCAGTCCATTAGGACAGGGGGCGGACACTGAAGCTTTCTTT
many	TRBJ1-1	-	TRBV30	CAWSVAWNTEAFF	TGTGCCTGGAGTGTTGCGTGGAACACTGAAGCTTTCTTT
many	TRBJ1-1	TRBD1	TRBV6-1	CASRSGQANTEAFF	TGTGCCAGCAGATCAGGACAGGCGAACACTGAAGCTTTCTTT
few	TRBJ2-3	-	TRBV7-3	CASSLTFGAGPPIGDTQYF	TGTGCCAGCAGCTTAACGTTCGGGGCAGGTCCCCCCATTGGAGATACGCAGTATTTT
many	TRBJ2-1	-	TRBV5-1	CASSLSYEQFF	TGCGCCAGCAGCTTGTCTTATGAGCAGTTCTTC
-	TRBJ1-1	TRBD1	TRBV7-2	CASSFRDRDKWAFF	TGTGCCAGCAGCTTCCGGGACAGGGATAAATGGGCTTTCTTT
few	TRBJ1-4	-	TRBV9	CASGSMTGSHEKLFF	TGTGCCAGCGGGAGCATGACAGGCTCGCATGAAAAACTGTTTTTT
many	TRBJ2-1	TRBD2	TRBV10-3	CAISESVGLAGEGEQFF	TGTGCCATCAGTGAGTCGGTAGGACTAGCGGGAGAGGGTGAGCAGTTCTTC
-	TRBJ2-7	-	TRBV29-1	CSVESQGYEQYF	TGCAGCGTTGAATCTCAGGGGTACGAGCAGTACTTC
few	TRBJ2-2	-	TRBV5-4	CASSRWGWGPGELFF	TGTGCCAGCAGCCGGTGGGGGTGGGGGCCCGGGGAGCTGTTTTTT
few	TRBJ2-6	-	TRBV7-9	CASSSSLSGANVLTF	TGTGCCAGCAGCAGCAGCCTCTCTGGGGCCAACGTCCTGACTTTC